The sequence of this T cell receptor beta chain was determined in a study of blood T cell repertoires in COVID-19. Overall study context: Material from acute and convalescent COVID-19 was sourced from the United States, Italy and Spain. Nucleic acid was either cDNA or gDNA, and it came from T cells, B-cell-depleted T cells, or PBMCs.

As handled by the study authors: Amplifying reference gene primers gave estimates of nucleated cell counts. Sequencing was performed with immunoSEQ multiplex PCR; in TCRdb, only in-frame clones are kept and a portion is missing. V, J and clone size derive from that table, while D and trimming were established from the DNA sequence. The sample has some 220,000 clones, more than 75% seen once; the top ten hold 13%. V lost 6 bases to trimming and J lost 10 bases, with 10 bases between them. The CDR3 is 12 amino acids. The V and J genes are TRBV12-3 or TRBV12-4 and TRBJ1-6; the D gene is possibly TRBD1 (5 bases). The sample was peripheral blood. The sequence came from a human donor in a cohort sampled during active COVID-19. The CDR3 loop is CASSPGLSPLHF. The CDR3 DNA sequence: TGTGCCAGCAGCCCAGGGCTATCACCCCTCCACTTT.